The rows below give T cell receptor beta chains drawn from one sample of a study of blood T cell repertoires in COVID-19. TCRdb's copy holds only in-frame clones and misses some; the assay was immunoSEQ multiplex PCR. The sample includes over 90,000 clones, around 87% of them seen just once. Sample: peripheral blood. Receptor source: a man over 45 with active or convalescent COVID-19. Each CDR3 is given with its conserved first and last residue. Fields, in order: V gene, D gene, clone size, J gene, CDR3 protein, CDR3 DNA. A D gene is named only where the DNA matches it firmly. Only some rows state a clone size, as once, few, many or a class for expanded clones.

TRBV6-2/TRBV6-3	NA	NA	TRBJ2-7	CASSHREPIVYEQYF	TGTGCCAGCAGTCATCGGGAACCGATCGTCTACGAGCAGTACTTC
TRBV11-3	TRBD1	NA	TRBJ1-2	CASRQGASFRYGYTF	TGTGCCAGCAGACAGGGGGCCTCCTTCCGCTATGGCTACACCTTC
TRBV5-6	NA	once	TRBJ2-7	CASSLAGFRGVGHEQYF	TGTGCCAGCAGCTTGGCCGGATTTAGGGGCGTGGGCCACGAGCAGTACTTC
TRBV3-1/TRBV3-2	NA	NA	TRBJ2-4	CASSRDILAKNIQYF	TGTGCCAGCAGCCGGGACATTCTAGCCAAAAACATTCAGTACTTC
TRBV7-8	TRBD2	NA	TRBJ2-6	CASSLRTSGGQAGANVLTF	TGTGCCAGCAGCTTAAGGACTAGCGGGGGGCAGGCTGGGGCCAACGTCCTGACTTTC
TRBV19	TRBD2	few	TRBJ2-3	CASSGIAGGPGTDTQYF	TGTGCCAGTAGTGGGATAGCGGGGGGGCCCGGCACAGATACGCAGTATTTT
TRBV3-1/TRBV3-2	TRBD2	NA	TRBJ2-1	CASSQAGAGGNNEQFF	TGTGCCAGCAGCCAAGCCGGAGCGGGGGGAAACAATGAGCAGTTCTTC
TRBV28	TRBD1	NA	TRBJ1-5	CASYYRRGQGAIQPQHF	TGTGCCAGCTATTACCGCCGGGGACAGGGGGCCATTCAGCCCCAGCATTTT
TRBV27	TRBD1	NA	TRBJ2-1	CASSYRGTYNEQFF	TGTGCCAGCAGTTACAGGGGAACATACAATGAGCAGTTCTTC
TRBV27	NA	once	TRBJ1-6	CASRPGQPSNSPLHF	TGTGCCAGCAGACCTGGACAGCCGTCTAATTCACCCCTCCACTTT
TRBV28	TRBD2	NA	TRBJ2-1	CASSFWDRGGRNEQFF	TGTGCCAGCAGTTTTTGGGATCGGGGGGGTCGCAATGAGCAGTTCTTC
TRBV24-1	NA	once	TRBJ2-7	CATSDPGDRSYEQYF	TGTGCCACCAGTGATCCAGGGGACCGCAGTTACGAGCAGTACTTC
TRBV10-1	NA	NA	TRBJ2-2	CASETENTGELFF	TGCGCCAGCGAGACAGAGAACACCGGGGAGCTGTTTTTT
TRBV7-2	NA	few	TRBJ1-2	CASSLDSQGPYGYTF	TGTGCCAGCAGCTTGGACAGTCAGGGTCCCTATGGCTACACCTTC
TRBV7-9	NA	few	TRBJ2-1	CASSQSYYNEQFF	TGTGCCAGCAGCCAATCCTATTACAATGAGCAGTTCTTC
TRBV28	NA	once	TRBJ2-5	CASSLQQETQYF	TGTGCCAGCAGTTTACAGCAAGAGACCCAGTACTTC
TRBV5-1	NA	NA	TRBJ1-6	CASSLGGEGSPLHF	TGCGCCAGCAGCTTGGGGGGGGAAGGATCACCCCTCCACTTT
TRBV6-5	TRBD1	NA	TRBJ1-2	CASSPRNRGNYGYTF	TGTGCCAGCAGTCCACGGAACAGGGGGAACTATGGCTACACCTTC
TRBV30	TRBD1	NA	TRBJ1-1	CAWSVQGASGGTEAFF	TGTGCCTGGAGTGTACAGGGGGCATCGGGTGGGACTGAAGCTTTCTTT
TRBV5-1	TRBD1	NA	TRBJ2-2	CASSFLGTGVNTGELFF	TGCGCCAGCAGCTTCCTCGGGACAGGGGTTAACACCGGGGAGCTGTTTTTT
TRBV5-1	TRBD1	NA	TRBJ1-6	CASSLGTGNSPLHF	TGCGCCAGCAGCTTAGGGACAGGGAATTCACCCCTCCACTTT
TRBV28	TRBD1	once	TRBJ1-5	CASSSRQGSNQPQHF	TGTGCCAGCAGTTCTCGACAGGGAAGCAATCAGCCCCAGCATTTT
TRBV5-1	NA	NA	TRBJ2-2	CASSRQEPNTGELFF	TGCGCCAGCAGCAGACAGGAACCGAACACCGGGGAGCTGTTTTTT
TRBV28	TRBD1	once	TRBJ2-7	CASRPPGTGSEQYF	TGTGCCAGCAGGCCCCCCGGGACAGGGTCCGAGCAGTACTTC
TRBV19	NA	few	TRBJ1-5	CASSLSGPQHF	TGTGCCAGTAGTCTTTCAGGGCCCCAGCATTTT
TRBV5-1	TRBD2	NA	TRBJ2-5	CASSLGSGGTSGETQYF	TGCGCCAGCAGCTTGGGTAGCGGGGGGACCTCCGGAGAGACCCAGTACTTC
TRBV27	TRBD1	NA	TRBJ2-5	CASSRQGWEETQYF	TGTGCCAGCAGTCGACAGGGGTGGGAAGAGACCCAGTACTTC
TRBV14	NA	NA	TRBJ2-1	CASSQVTTYGYHEQFF	TGTGCCAGCAGCCAAGTTACGACTTATGGGTATCATGAGCAGTTCTTC
TRBV28	NA	NA	TRBJ1-2	CASSSKGLPYGYTF	TGTGCCAGCAGTTCAAAAGGACTGCCGTATGGCTACACCTTC
TRBV25-1	TRBD1	NA	TRBJ1-1	CASSDDRGSTTEAFF	TGTGCCAGCAGTGACGACAGGGGATCGACCACTGAAGCTTTCTTT
TRBV19	TRBD2	NA	TRBJ2-1	CASSISRTSGANNEQFF	TGTGCCAGTAGTATATCCCGGACTAGCGGGGCAAACAATGAGCAGTTCTTC
TRBV5-8	TRBD2	NA	TRBJ2-3	CASSLGQRGGFADTQYF	TGTGCCAGCAGCTTGGGTCAGCGGGGGGGCTTCGCAGATACGCAGTATTTT
TRBV5-5	NA	NA	TRBJ2-3	CASSLGRGIGTDTQYF	TGTGCCAGCAGCTTGGGTCGAGGGATCGGAACAGATACGCAGTATTTT
TRBV6-6	TRBD2	NA	TRBJ2-1	CASSSGTSGAGEQFF	TGTGCCAGCAGTTCCGGGACTAGCGGGGCAGGTGAGCAGTTCTTC
TRBV3-1/TRBV3-2	TRBD1	NA	TRBJ1-2	CASSQDVGTGNYGYTF	TGTGCCAGCAGCCAAGACGTGGGGACAGGGAACTATGGCTACACCTTC
TRBV28	TRBD1	NA	TRBJ1-2	CALSRLTGTANYGYTF	TGTGCCCTAAGCCGGCTTACGGGGACAGCCAACTATGGCTACACCTTC
TRBV29-1	TRBD2	NA	TRBJ2-1	CSVERERGGDEQFF	TGCAGCGTTGAACGAGAGCGGGGGGGCGATGAGCAGTTCTTC
TRBV28	NA	NA	TRBJ1-1	CASRSHGGTEAFF	TGTGCCAGCAGATCCCACGGGGGCACTGAAGCTTTCTTT
TRBV6-2/TRBV6-3	TRBD1	few	TRBJ2-7	CASSFRGPPHYEQYF	TGTGCCAGCAGTTTCAGGGGGCCTCCCCACTACGAGCAGTACTTC
TRBV12-3/TRBV12-4	TRBD1	NA	TRBJ1-2	CASLTGSYGYTF	TGTGCCAGCTTGACAGGGTCCTATGGCTACACCTTC
TRBV4-3	NA	NA	TRBJ1-6	CASSQVAENSPLHF	TGCGCCAGCAGCCAAGTAGCGGAGAATTCACCCCTCCACTTT
TRBV3-1/TRBV3-2	NA	NA	TRBJ2-7	CASSQGTPYEQYF	TGTGCCAGCAGCCAGGGCACTCCCTACGAGCAGTACTTC
TRBV6-1	TRBD1	NA	TRBJ1-3	CASSEPGGTDGNTIYF	TGTGCCAGCAGTGAACCAGGGGGAACGGATGGAAACACCATATATTTT
TRBV23-1	NA	NA	TRBJ2-1	CASSQSRGNEQFF	TGCGCCAGCAGTCAATCTAGGGGGAATGAGCAGTTCTTC
TRBV20-1	TRBD2	NA	TRBJ2-1	CSASGKRGGPGGISSYNEQFF	TGCAGTGCTAGTGGGAAGCGGGGGGGCCCTGGAGGTATTAGCTCCTACAATGAGCAGTTCTTC
TRBV11-2	NA	few	TRBJ2-3	CASSLGRTTTDTQYF	TGTGCCAGCAGCTTAGGTCGGACTACCACAGATACGCAGTATTTT
TRBV29-1	TRBD1	many	TRBJ1-2	CSVAPTTGGGYGYTF	TGCAGCGTTGCCCCTACGACAGGGGGGGGCTATGGCTACACCTTC
TRBV5-1	TRBD1	NA	TRBJ1-2	CASSTDRVGYGYTF	TGCGCCAGCAGCACGGACAGGGTTGGCTATGGCTACACCTTC
TRBV18	TRBD2	NA	TRBJ2-1	CASSLLGGSSYNEQFF	TGTGCCAGCTCACTCTTGGGGGGGTCCTCCTACAATGAGCAGTTCTTC
TRBV4-3	NA	NA	TRBJ2-1	CASSKDTTYNEQFF	TGCGCCAGCAGCAAGGACACCACCTACAATGAGCAGTTCTTC
TRBV6-1	NA	NA	TRBJ2-1	CASSETPGAYNEQFF	TGTGCCAGCAGTGAAACGCCGGGAGCCTACAATGAGCAGTTCTTC
TRBV12-5	NA	NA	TRBJ2-1	CASGLLALGEQFF	TGTGCTAGTGGTTTGCTAGCCCTCGGTGAGCAGTTCTTC
TRBV7-9	NA	NA	TRBJ1-4	CASRSGASTNEKLFF	TGTGCCAGCAGATCAGGGGCCTCAACTAATGAAAAACTGTTTTTT